Listed here are 8 T cell receptor beta chains from one sample, sequenced in a study of T cell responses to AZD1222 COVID-19 vaccine. Clones were read by immunoSEQ multiplex PCR, and TCRdb kept only the in-frame ones, dropping some. The sample yields about 78,000 clones, 88% seen once. Source: peripheral blood, taken on day 0 of MenACWY control vaccination. The origin of the receptors is an adult in good health.

This rearrangement joins TRBV5-1 to TRBJ2-1, with 13 nucleotides matching TRBD2. Germline CDR1 is SGHRS and CDR2 is YFSETQ. The CDR3 contains 18 residues. Unmatched junction bases numbered 9, after V lost 1 base and J lost 5 bases. The CDR3 loop reads CASSLYGTSGESNNEQFF. The CDR3 nucleotides read TGCGCCAGCAGCTTGTACGGGACTAGCGGGGAATCTAACAATGAGCAGTTCTTC.

The chain recombines TRBV10-3 with TRBJ1-4, with a weak D call TRBD1 (5 bases). In germline, CDR1 is ENHRY, CDR2 SYGVKD. V gave up 0 bases and J gave up 8 bases, with 13 bases separating them. The CDR3 runs to 15 residues. The CDR3 here is CAISESGGRKEKLFF. CDR3 sequence (DNA): TGTGCCATCAGTGAGTCGGGGGGAAGAAAAGAAAAACTGTTTTTT.

The chain couples TRBV20-1 to TRBJ2-3; 9 bases align to TRBD2. The trim removed 3 bases at V and 10 bases at J, leaving 11 bases unmatched. Per the germline V gene, CDR1 is DFQATT and CDR2 is SNEGSKA (reference sequence). CDR3 length equals 14 residues. CDR3: CSASHSGGIPAQYF. The CDR3 coding sequence is TGCAGTGCTAGTCACAGCGGGGGGATCCCGGCGCAGTATTTT.

V is TRBV6-4 and J is TRBJ2-3; D may be TRBD1 or TRBD2 (5 bases each). Germline V lookup: CDR1 MRHNA, CDR2 SNTAGT. The CDR3 is 13 residues long. V lost 3 bases, J lost 1 base, and 5 bases lay in between. The CDR3, as DNA: TGTGCCAGCAGTGAGGGGGGCACAGATACGCAGTATTTT. It yields the protein CASSEGGTDTQYF.

In this sample, this clone turned up once. This chain's CDR3 is CASSLVSLGGNYNEQFF. The CDR3 nucleotides read TGCGCCAGCAGCTTGGTCAGCCTCGGGGGAAATTACAATGAGCAGTTCTTC. The J gene is TRBJ2-1, the V gene TRBV5-1; D perhaps matches TRBD2 (6 bases). This CDR3 contains 17 residues. V was pared by 0 bases and J by 4 bases, with 17 bases between. Germline lookup yields CDR1 SGHRS and CDR2 YFSETQ.

Concerning this clone: The sample holds other DNA sequences that translate to the same CDR3. The V gene is TRBV7-2, the J gene TRBJ2-5; 11 positions match TRBD2. Germline V CDR1 and CDR2: SGHTA, FQGNSA. The trim removed 5 bases at V and 0 bases at J, leaving 5 bases unmatched. This CDR3 spans 16 amino acids. The CDR3 nucleotides are TGTGCCAGCAGCCTAACTAGCGGGGGAAACCAAGAGACCCAGTACTTC. As protein: CASSLTSGGNQETQYF.

CDR3 coding DNA: TGTGCCAGCAGTTTAGGAGGCAGGGATAAGGACACCATATATTTT. Protein sequence: CASSLGGRDKDTIYF. This chain connects TRBV27 to TRBJ1-3; D may be TRBD1 (5 bases). The CDR3 length is 15 residues. Trimming took 2 bases from V and 8 from J, leaving 16 bases between them. CDR1 is MNHEY, CDR2 SMNVEV, per germline (reference sequence).

CDR3 coding DNA: TGTGCCAGCGGTAGGACCGACGATAGCACAGATACGCAGTATTTT. Residues: CASGRTDDSTDTQYF. This chain connects TRBV4-2 to TRBJ2-3, with D unresolved. V lost 8 bases to trimming and J lost 0 bases, with 15 bases between them. The length of the CDR3 is 15 residues. Germline-derived CDR1 and CDR2 are LGHNA and YNFKEQ.